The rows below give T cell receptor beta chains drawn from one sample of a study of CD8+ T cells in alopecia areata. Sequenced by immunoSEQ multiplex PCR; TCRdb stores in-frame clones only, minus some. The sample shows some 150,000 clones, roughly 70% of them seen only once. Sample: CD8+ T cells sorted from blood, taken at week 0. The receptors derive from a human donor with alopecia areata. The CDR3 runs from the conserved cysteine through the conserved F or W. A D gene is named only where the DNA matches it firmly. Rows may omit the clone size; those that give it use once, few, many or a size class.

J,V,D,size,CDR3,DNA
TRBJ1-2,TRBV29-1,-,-,CSDGPGAYYGYTF,TGCAGCGACGGGCCCGGGGCCTACTATGGCTACACCTTC
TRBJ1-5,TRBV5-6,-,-,CASSWGDNQPQHF,TGTGCCAGCAGCTGGGGGGATAATCAGCCCCAGCATTTT
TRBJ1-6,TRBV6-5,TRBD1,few,CASSYSSGGQVHF,TGTGCCAGCAGTTACTCGTCAGGGGGCCAGGTCCACTTT
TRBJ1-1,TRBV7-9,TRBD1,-,CASSLASTGGNTEAFF,TGTGCCAGCAGCTTAGCGTCGACAGGGGGCAACACTGAAGCTTTCTTT
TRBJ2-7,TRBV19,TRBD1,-,CASSENRGMDEQYF,TGTGCCAGCTCCGAGAACAGGGGTATGGACGAGCAGTACTTC
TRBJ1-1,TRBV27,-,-,CASSFSNLNTEAFF,TGTGCCAGCAGTTTTTCGAACCTGAACACTGAAGCTTTCTTT
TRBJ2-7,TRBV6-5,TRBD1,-,CASSYSVGQGVYEQYF,TGTGCCAGCAGTTACTCGGTAGGACAGGGGGTCTACGAGCAGTACTTC
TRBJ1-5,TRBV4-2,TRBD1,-,CASSQDEIGTGGPQHF,TGTGCCAGCAGCCAAGATGAAATCGGAACAGGGGGGCCCCAGCATTTT
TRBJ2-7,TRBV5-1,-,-,CASSTDRSYEQYF,TGCGCCAGCAGCACGGACAGATCGTACGAGCAGTACTTC
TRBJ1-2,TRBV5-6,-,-,CASSLDRRGLHGYTF,TGTGCCAGCAGCTTGGACAGGCGGGGGCTCCATGGCTACACCTTC
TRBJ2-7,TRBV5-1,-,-,CASSIDSGFIYEQYF,TGCGCCAGCAGCATAGATTCAGGGTTTATCTACGAGCAGTACTTC
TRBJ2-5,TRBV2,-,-,CASRSHYQETQYF,TGTGCCAGCAGGTCCCATTACCAAGAGACCCAGTACTTC
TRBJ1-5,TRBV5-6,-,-,CASSLAWDPLQPQHF,TGTGCCAGCAGCTTGGCCTGGGACCCCCTCCAACCCCAGCATTTT
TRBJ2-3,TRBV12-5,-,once,CASGLSVRLGIPSTDTQYF,TGTGCTAGTGGTTTGTCGGTGAGGTTAGGAATCCCTAGCACAGATACGCAGTATTTT
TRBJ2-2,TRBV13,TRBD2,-,CASSAMGTSGTGELFF,TGTGCCAGCAGCGCAATGGGGACTAGCGGCACCGGGGAGCTGTTTTTT
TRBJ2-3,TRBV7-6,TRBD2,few,CASSLERTSVDTQYF,TGTGCCAGCAGCTTGGAAAGGACTAGCGTAGATACGCAGTATTTT
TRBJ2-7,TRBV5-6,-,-,CASSLVGTTYEQYF,TGTGCCAGCAGCTTGGTAGGGACCACCTACGAGCAGTACTTC
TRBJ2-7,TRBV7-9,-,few,CASSFNIVATYEQYF,TGTGCCAGCAGCTTTAACATCGTGGCTACCTACGAGCAGTACTTC
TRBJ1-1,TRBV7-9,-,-,CASSLVGSDTEAFF,TGTGCCAGCAGCTTAGTGGGGAGTGACACTGAAGCTTTCTTT
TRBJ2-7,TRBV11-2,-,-,CASSLGTISEQYF,TGTGCCAGCAGCTTAGGGACTATAAGCGAGCAGTACTTC
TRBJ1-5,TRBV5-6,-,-,CASSLMVGTNQPQHF,TGTGCCAGCAGCTTGATGGTAGGCACCAATCAGCCCCAGCATTTT
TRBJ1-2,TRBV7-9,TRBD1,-,CASSLQGAVGYTF,TGTGCCAGCAGTCTACAGGGGGCTGTTGGCTACACCTTC
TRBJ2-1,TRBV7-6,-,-,CASSSTGLSYNEQFF,TGTGCCAGCAGTTCTACAGGGTTGTCCTACAATGAGCAGTTCTTC
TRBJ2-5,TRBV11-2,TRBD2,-,CASSFILAGGETQYF,TGTGCCAGCAGCTTTATATTAGCGGGGGGTGAGACCCAGTACTTC
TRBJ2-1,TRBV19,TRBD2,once,CASSIDSGVNEQFF,TGTGCCAGTAGTATTGACAGCGGGGTGAATGAGCAGTTCTTC
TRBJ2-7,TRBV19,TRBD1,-,CASSIGRGTYEQYF,TGTGCCAGTAGTATCGGCAGGGGGACCTACGAGCAGTACTTC
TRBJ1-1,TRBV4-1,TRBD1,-,CASRADRVNTEAFF,TGCGCCAGCAGAGCGGACAGGGTGAACACTGAAGCTTTCTTT
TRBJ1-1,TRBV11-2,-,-,CASTHGNTEAFF,TGTGCCAGCACCCATGGGAACACTGAAGCTTTCTTT
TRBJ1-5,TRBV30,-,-,CAWSVGDIGGQPQHF,TGTGCCTGGAGTGTCGGGGACATCGGGGGTCAGCCCCAGCATTTT
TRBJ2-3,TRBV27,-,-,CASSLGPAPDTQYF,TGTGCCAGCAGTTTAGGGCCGGCCCCAGATACGCAGTATTTT
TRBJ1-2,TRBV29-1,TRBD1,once,CSVLEGNDRALFRGYTF,TGCAGCGTTCTAGAAGGAAACGACAGGGCCCTCTTCCGCGGCTACACCTTC
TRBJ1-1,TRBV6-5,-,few,CASSYALNTEAFF,TGTGCCAGCAGTTACGCCCTTAACACTGAAGCTTTCTTT
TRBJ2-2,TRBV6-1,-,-,CASSALARASGELFF,TGTGCCAGCAGTGCTCTCGCCAGGGCCTCCGGGGAGCTGTTTTTT
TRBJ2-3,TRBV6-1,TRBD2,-,CASTERGYSTDTQYF,TGTGCCAGCACTGAGCGGGGGTACAGCACAGATACGCAGTATTTT
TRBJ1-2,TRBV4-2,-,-,CASSQGGTYGYTF,TGTGCCAGCAGCCAAGGGGGGACCTATGGCTACACCTTC
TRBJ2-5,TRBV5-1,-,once,CASSLAEQVGETQYF,TGCGCCAGCAGCTTGGCCGAGCAAGTTGGAGAGACCCAGTACTTC
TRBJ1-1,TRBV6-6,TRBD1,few,CASSYSRQGRGGEAFF,TGTGCCAGCAGTTATTCGCGACAGGGGAGGGGCGGGGAAGCTTTCTTT
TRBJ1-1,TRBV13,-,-,CASSPGTEAFF,TGTGCCAGCAGCCCCGGGACTGAAGCTTTCTTT
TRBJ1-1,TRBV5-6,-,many,CATQVVNTEAFF,TGTGCCACCCAGGTGGTGAACACTGAAGCTTTCTTT
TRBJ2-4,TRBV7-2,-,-,CASSPTGNIQYF,TGTGCCAGCAGCCCTACCGGAAACATTCAGTACTTC
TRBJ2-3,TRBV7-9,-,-,CASRPMGGITDTQYF,TGTGCCAGCAGACCGATGGGTGGTATCACAGATACGCAGTATTTT
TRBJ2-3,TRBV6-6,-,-,CASSGGTDTQYF,TGTGCCAGCAGTGGGGGCACAGATACGCAGTATTTT
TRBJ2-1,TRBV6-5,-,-,CASSYVSVYNEQFF,TGTGCCAGCAGTTACGTGTCAGTTTACAATGAGCAGTTCTTC
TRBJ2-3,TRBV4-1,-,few,CASSSLAPLGDTQYF,TGCGCCAGCAGCTCACTAGCCCCCCTTGGCGATACGCAGTATTTT